The 24 T cell receptor beta chains below were found in one sample sequenced in a study of blood T cell repertoires in COVID-19 (dated by TCRdb to the early 2020s). Preparation of the library involved the immunoSEQ multiplex PCR assay. As stored in TCRdb, this immuneACCESS dataset retains in-frame rearrangements with V and J assigned. A fraction of the clones does not appear; measured against another copy, unresolved V genes explain less than half of the discrepancy, and the remainder lacks a known reason. The sample includes approximately 20,000 clones, with 85% to 90% observed a single time. Jointly, the top ten make up 3.8% of the sample. Sequenced: peripheral blood. The receptors originated from a man aged 50-59 years with active COVID-19.

This chain uses TRBV5-6 with TRBJ1-1; a weak D match, TRBD1 (5 bases). The germline CDR1 and CDR2 sequences are SGHDT and YYEEEE. This CDR3 has 13 amino acids. With 4 bases removed from V and 3 bases from J, the gap between germline ends came to 10 bases. The CDR3 DNA sequence: TGTGCCAGCAGCCAGGGAAGGCACACTGAAGCTTTCTTT. It translates to CASSQGRHTEAFF.

This rearrangement joins TRBV19 to TRBJ1-5, with a weak D call TRBD1 (5 bases). V lost 6 bases to trimming and J lost 3 bases, with 15 bases between them. Germline V CDR1 and CDR2: LNHDA, SQIVND (reference sequence). This CDR3 is built from 15 residues. CDR3 sequence reads: CASRVRSGYNQPQHF. CDR3 in DNA: TGTGCCAGTAGGGTTCGGTCAGGGTACAATCAGCCCCAGCATTTT.

The chain combines TRBV3-1 (or the pseudogene TRBV3-2) with TRBJ1-2, with 8 bases fitting TRBD1. Germline V gives CDR1 LGHDT, CDR2 YNNKEL (reference sequence). The CDR3 extends over 14 amino acids. The J segment lost 3 bases and the V segment lost 1 base, leaving 1 base of the junction unmatched. The CDR3 protein is CASSQGTGYYGYTF. The DNA for the CDR3 is TGTGCCAGCAGCCAAGGGACAGGGTACTATGGCTACACCTTC.

The CDR3 nucleotides are TGTGCCAGCAGGCCGACAGGGCTGAGGGACACCATATATTTT. Translating it yields CASRPTGLRDTIYF. The chain has TRBV7-9 and TRBJ1-3, with TRBD1 matching 7 bases. Trimming cost V 6 bases and J 8 bases; bases outside gene matches: 10. Looked up from germline, CDR1 is SEHNR and CDR2 is FQNEAQ (reference sequence). The CDR3 runs to 14 residues.

The CDR3 coding sequence is TGTGCCAGCAGCCGGGACAGGGACAATGAGCAGTTCTTC. This translates into CASSRDRDNEQFF. This chain joins TRBV7-3 and TRBJ2-1; 9 bases match TRBD1. The CDR3 consists of 13 residues. Trimming at V came to 5 bases and at J to 5 bases, leaving 1 base not matched to a gene. CDR1 and CDR2 (germline): SGHTA, FQGTGA.

The chain links TRBV27 to TRBJ2-7, with 7 bases that match TRBD1. Germline CDR1 reads MNHEY; CDR2 reads SMNVEV (reference sequence). The CDR3 length is 14 residues. V gave up 5 bases and J gave up 1 base; unmatched junction bases: 5. The CDR3 reads CASSLNRGSYEQYF. CDR3 DNA sequence: TGTGCCAGCAGTCTAAACAGGGGTTCCTACGAGCAGTACTTC.

The chain joins TRBV5-6 to TRBJ2-3, with D unresolved. This CDR3 comprises 13 residues. CDR1 is SGHDT and CDR2 is YYEEEE in the germline V gene. Trimming shortened V by 0 bases and J by 7 bases, and 9 bases separated the two germline ends. CDR3 sequence (DNA): TGTGCCAGCAGCTTGGACACCTCCAATACGCAGTATTTT. Protein: CASSLDTSNTQYF.

The rearrangement uses TRBV18 and TRBJ2-1; unclear D gene. Trimming stripped 1 base from V and 0 bases from J, with 10 bases between. The CDR3 has 16 amino acids. From germline, CDR1 is KGHSH and CDR2 LQKENI. The CDR3 DNA reads as TGTGCCAGCTCACCACTTCCTGCGATCTCCTACAATGAGCAGTTCTTC. Its protein is CASSPLPAISYNEQFF.

The chain combines TRBV7-2 with TRBJ1-4; D gene uncertain. The CDR3 totals 15 residues. The V end was cut by 5 bases, the J end by 0 bases, with 10 bases between. Germline CDR1 and CDR2: SGHTA and FQGNSA. CDR3 DNA sequence: TGTGCCAGCAGCATTTACGCAGCAACTAATGAAAAACTGTTTTTT. This gives the protein CASSIYAATNEKLFF.

The chain couples TRBV25-1 to TRBJ2-2; D remains ambiguous. Germline CDR1 and CDR2: MGHDK and SYGVNS. The V end was cut by 3 bases, the J end by 3 bases, with 11 bases between. This CDR3 is built from 15 residues. This chain's CDR3 is CASSDPSSHTGELFF. The CDR3, as DNA: TGTGCCAGCAGTGATCCTTCCTCCCACACCGGGGAGCTGTTTTTT.

This CDR3 is CASSHSGQGTTYEQYF. Here the CDR3 DNA reads TGCGCCAGCAGTCATTCGGGACAGGGTACCACCTACGAGCAGTACTTC. The chain employs TRBV23-1 and TRBJ2-7; 9 bases agree with TRBD1. TRBV23-1 is sorted into the ORF group, with uncertain function. The CDR3 totals 16 residues. V was pared by 3 bases and J by 2 bases, with 8 bases of the junction left unmatched.

This chain uses TRBV27 with TRBJ2-3, with D possibly matching TRBD2 (6 bases). This CDR3 comprises 14 residues. V was pared by 3 bases and J by 9 bases, with 16 bases between. In germline, CDR1 is MNHEY, CDR2 SMNVEV (reference sequence). The CDR3: CASSFLATSYTQYF. CDR3 DNA: TGTGCCAGCAGTTTTCTCGCGACTAGTTACACGCAGTATTTT.

V usage is TRBV30 and J usage is TRBJ1-1; TRBD1 agrees at 7 bases. The CDR3 totals 13 residues. The germline CDR1 and CDR2 sequences are GTSNPN and SVGIG (reference sequence). Trimming removed 8 bases from V and 6 bases from J; junction bases left unmatched: 12. The CDR3 protein is CAGRGQWLSEAFF. The CDR3 DNA reads TGTGCCGGCCGGGGACAGTGGTTATCTGAAGCTTTCTTT. The variable domain in full, completed from reference TRBV30 and TRBJ1-1, reads SQTIHQWPATLVQPVGSPLSLECTVEGTSNPNLYWYRQAAGRGLQLLFYSVGIGQISSEVPQNLSASRPQDRQFILSSKKLLLSDSGFYLCAGRGQWLSEAFFGQGTRLTVV.

This sequence joins TRBV6-2 or TRBV6-3 and TRBJ2-1; possibly TRBD1 for D (6 bases). CDR3 length: 15 residues. V was cut by 4 bases and J by 10 bases, with 20 bases left in between. In germline, CDR1 is MNHEY, CDR2 SVGEGT. The CDR3 region is CASSFARTAVWEQFF. The CDR3 bases are TGTGCCAGCAGTTTTGCCCGGACAGCCGTATGGGAGCAGTTCTTC.

This clone was seen a handful of times. The V and J genes are TRBV5-1 and TRBJ1-1; a possible D gene is TRBD1 (5 bases). The V end lost 1 base, the J end lost 3 bases, and 7 bases lay between the germline ends. CDR3 size: 13 residues. Germline CDR1 reads SGHRS; CDR2 reads YFSETQ. CDR3 residues: CASSLKQDTEAFF. CDR3 DNA: TGCGCCAGCAGCTTGAAACAGGACACTGAAGCTTTCTTT.

The chain carries TRBV11-2 and TRBJ1-2; D uncertain. This CDR3 is 15 amino acids long. V was cut by 1 base and J by 2 bases, with 11 bases left in between. Germline CDR1 SGHAT, CDR2 FQNNGV. CDR3: CASSLVGRWNYGYTF. The CDR3 DNA follows: TGTGCCAGCAGCTTAGTAGGGAGATGGAACTATGGCTACACCTTC.

The chain uses TRBV12-5 and TRBJ2-7; 12 nucleotides align to TRBD1. The germline V gene encodes CDR1 LGHNT and CDR2 FRNRAP. J was trimmed by 5 bases and V by 5 bases; bases with no gene match: 4. This CDR3 has 14 amino acids. The CDR3 region has the DNA TGTGCTAGTGGTGGGGGACAGGGGGCCGACGAGCAGTACTTC. Its translation: CASGGGQGADEQYF.

The CDR3 spells CASSGTFYEQYF. DNA of the CDR3: TGCGCCAGCAGTGGGACTTTCTACGAGCAGTACTTC. V is TRBV5-1 and J is TRBJ2-7, with D maybe TRBD2 (6 bases). This CDR3 contains 12 residues. Between the trimmed V and J ends, which lost 5 bases and 3 bases, there was a span of 9 bases. Germline-derived CDR1 and CDR2 are SGHRS and YFSETQ.

The V and J genes are TRBV25-1 and TRBJ2-7; D is perhaps TRBD1 (5 bases). The CDR3 consists of 13 residues. CDR1 is MGHDK, CDR2 SYGVNS, per germline. Trimming stripped 8 bases from V and 2 bases from J, with 13 bases between. In DNA form, the CDR3 reads TGTGCCAGCCGTGGCTCAGGGACCTACGAGCAGTACTTC. Residues: CASRGSGTYEQYF.

The chain joins TRBV9 to TRBJ2-2; TRBD2 might be the D (7 bases). The CDR3 loop spans 16 amino acids. Per germline, CDR1 SGDLS and CDR2 YYNGEE. The V and J ends lost 4 bases and 7 bases respectively, with 20 bases between them. CDR3 in DNA: TGTGCCAGCAGCCTCATCCCGGGGGGCTTTGGCGGGGAGCTGTTTTTT. Its translation: CASSLIPGGFGGELFF.

The V gene is TRBV11-2, the J gene TRBJ1-1; 9 bases map to TRBD1. In germline, CDR1 is SGHAT, CDR2 FQNNGV. V shed 2 bases, J shed 0 bases, and the junction held 4 bases outside the gene matches. This CDR3 contains 16 residues. In nucleotides, the CDR3 is TGTGCCAGCAGCTTACGACAGGGGGAAATGAACACTGAAGCTTTCTTT. It yields the protein CASSLRQGEMNTEAFF. Variable domain in full (rest from reference TRBV11-2 and TRBJ1-1): EAGVAQSPRYKIIEKRQSVAFWCNPISGHATLYWYQQILGQGPKLLIQFQNNGVVDDSQLPKDRFSAERLKGVDSTLKIQPAKLEDSAVYLCASSLRQGEMNTEAFFGQGTRLTVV.

Only one count was recorded for this clone. This chain links TRBV13 with TRBJ1-2; 11 nucleotides match TRBD1. Germline V gene sequence: CDR1 PRHDT, CDR2 FYEKMQ (reference sequence). J lost 3 bases, V lost 3 bases, and 3 bases had no gene match. CDR3 length equals 15 residues. CDR3 sequence reads: CASSFGQGAYYGYTF. The CDR3, as DNA: TGTGCCAGCAGCTTTGGACAGGGGGCCTACTATGGCTACACCTTC.

The V gene is TRBV27, the J gene TRBJ1-4; TRBD1 aligns across 8 bases. This CDR3 has 17 amino acids. The germline gives CDR1 MNHEY, CDR2 SMNVEV (reference sequence). V dropped 4 bases and J dropped 7; count of bases not matched to a gene: 14. The CDR3 DNA is TGTGCCAGCAGTTCCTGGGACAGGAGTGGCGACCTTGAAAAACTGTTTTTT. Amino acids: CASSSWDRSGDLEKLFF.

V is TRBV9 and J is TRBJ1-5; D might be TRBD1 (5 bases). V lost 3 bases and J lost 1, with 8 bases in between. This CDR3 has 14 amino acids. Germline values: CDR1 SGDLS, CDR2 YYNGEE. CDR3 residues: CASSAQASNQPQHF. The CDR3 DNA follows: TGTGCCAGCAGCGCACAGGCAAGCAATCAGCCCCAGCATTTT.